The sequence of this T cell receptor (beta chain) was determined in a study of cytomegalovirus exposure and HLA in healthy donors. Vbeta (60) and Jbeta (13) primers were used in the PCR. Assay used: immunoSEQ multiplex PCR; TCRdb lists only in-frame clones, some missing. This sample has 110,000 to 150,000 clones; about 76% occur once, and the top ten carry about 3.4%. This clone was seen only once. The ends were cut back, 0 bases at V and 4 bases at J, with 12 bases in the middle. The CDR3 is 15 residues long. Germline lookup yields CDR1 LGHNA and CDR2 YNFKEQ. This chain joins TRBV4-2 and TRBJ1-2; no firm D call. The TCR originated in a female donor in good health and CMV-seronegative. The sample taken for sequencing was PBMCs. The CDR3 is CASSQEVFGGYGYTF. The DNA for the CDR3 is TGTGCCAGCAGCCAAGAGGTCTTCGGCGGCTATGGCTACACCTTC.